This TCR beta chain was obtained from a study of vaccination and CD4 T cells after COVID-19. On the study more broadly: Investigators stimulated cells with overlapping spike peptides drawn from SARS-CoV-2, HCoV-NL63, HCoV-OC43 and HCoV-229E.

About this clonotype: The antigen is not known.

An Oncomine TCR Beta short-read assay was used to sequence the DNA from cultured CD4+ T cells. TCRdb called the PCR reads again in MiXCR, with one record for every CDR3 protein. The sample shows more than 20,000 distinct CDR3 sequences, 50% of them seen only once. As to treatment: roughly 10-day PBMC culture with coronavirus spike peptide pools or control peptides (ViraFEST assay). General study results and limits: In convalescent patients, 304 of 307 vaccine-specific clones were spike mono-reactive.

Trimming at V came to 3 bases and at J to 4 bases, leaving 6 bases not matched to a gene. Germline V gene sequence: CDR1 ENHRY, CDR2 SYGVKD. The length of the CDR3 is 15 residues. Sequences were obtained from CD4+ T cells from blood, cultured in vitro. This chain connects TRBV10-3 to TRBJ2-7; 10 positions match TRBD1. This TCR derives from a human donor who had recovered from COVID-19. This chain's CDR3 is CAISDPGTGVYEQYF. The CDR3 DNA sequence: TGTGCCATCAGTGATCCCGGGACAGGGGTTTACGAGCAGTACTTC.